The 24 T cell receptor beta chains below were found in one sample sequenced in a study of identical twins. Each CDR3 protein gets one entry after TCRdb re-called the 5' RACE reads with MiXCR. The sample yields 1.5 million to 2 million distinct CDR3 sequences, more than 30% seen once. Sequenced: cord blood. These receptors were obtained from a newborn girl in good health.

The V and J genes are TRBV10-3 and TRBJ1-2; TRBD1 matches 9 bases. CDR3 length: 17 amino acids. The V gene end was trimmed by 6 bases and the J gene end by 5 bases; junction bases not matched to a gene: 16. The germline V gene encodes CDR1 ENHRY and CDR2 SYGVKD. CDR3 region: CAISGAPGQGFGYGYTF. CDR3 nucleotide sequence: TGTGCCATCAGCGGGGCTCCGGGACAGGGATTTGGGTATGGCTACACCTTC.

This chain links TRBV19 with TRBJ2-1; 8 positions agree with TRBD2. V lost 8 bases and J lost 5; bases outside the gene matches: 11. CDR1 and CDR2 from the germline V gene are LNHDA and SQIVND (reference sequence). CDR3 length equals 15 residues. DNA of the CDR3: TGTGCCAGTGGGATCGAGCGGGAGATCCACAATGAGCAGTTCTTC. It translates to CASGIEREIHNEQFF.

The rearrangement links TRBV3-1 to TRBJ2-5; possibly TRBD1 for D (5 bases). The better agreement between TRBJ2-7 and the DNA end casts doubt on the J call. This CDR3 has 16 amino acids. Per the germline V gene, CDR1 is LGHDT and CDR2 is YNNKEL (reference sequence). CDR3 protein: CASSRQGGVPFYEQYF. CDR3 nucleotide sequence: TGTGCCAGCAGCCGGCAGGGTGGGGTCCCTTTCTACGAGCAGTACTTC.

This clonotype was found many times. V gene TRBV29-1 combines with J gene TRBJ2-7; tentative D call: TRBD1 (5 bases). Germline-derived CDR1 and CDR2 are SQVTM and ANQGSEA. This CDR3 spans 11 amino acids. Trimming shortened V by 4 bases and J by 7 bases, and 11 bases separated the two germline ends. The CDR3 protein is CSVVTQAEQYF. DNA of the CDR3: TGCAGCGTTGTCACACAGGCGGAGCAGTACTTC.

The chain recombines TRBV20-1 with TRBJ2-7; the match to TRBD1 covers 11 bases. The CDR3 covers 15 residues. V was clipped by 0 bases and J by 4 bases; unmatched bases: 5. CDR1 and CDR2 from the germline V gene are DFQATT and SNEGSKA (reference sequence). The CDR3 DNA reads as TGCAGTGCTAGAGATACTGGACAGGGGGCGTACGAGCAGTACTTC. Translation: CSARDTGQGAYEQYF.

This clonotype appeared a few times. The V call is TRBV7-2, the J call TRBJ2-3; TRBD1 or TRBD2 may be the D gene (5 bases each). V lost 5 bases to trimming and J lost 1 base, with 13 bases between them. Per germline, CDR1 SGHTA and CDR2 FQGNSA. The CDR3 runs 15 residues. The CDR3 loop reads CASSLGPPRTDTQYF. CDR3 DNA sequence: TGTGCCAGCAGCCTGGGACCACCCCGCACAGATACGCAGTATTTT.

This clonotype was counted a single time. The chain combines TRBV7-9 with TRBJ1-6; possibly TRBD1 for D (6 bases). Germline values: CDR1 SEHNR, CDR2 FQNEAQ (reference sequence). V shed 1 base and J shed 5 bases, with 12 bases lying between them. This CDR3 has 16 amino acids. The CDR3 nucleotides read TGTGCCAGCAGCTTAGGGTTAGGGGGGAATAATTCACCCCTCCACTTT. Translation: CASSLGLGGNNSPLHF.

DNA for the CDR3: TGCGCCAGCAGCTTGGACAGGGTGGGAGATACGCAGTATTTT. Its protein product is CASSLDRVGDTQYF. This rearrangement joins TRBV5-1 to TRBJ2-3; tentatively, D is TRBD1 (6 bases). V dropped 0 bases and J dropped 5 bases, with 10 bases sitting between them. The CDR3 is made up of 14 amino acids. The germline gives CDR1 SGHRS, CDR2 YFSETQ.

The chain is built from TRBV7-2 and TRBJ2-7, with D tentatively TRBD1 or TRBD2 (7 bases each). The J call may be faulty, since TRBJ2-5 better matches the DNA end. CDR1 and CDR2 (germline): SGHTA, FQGNSA. The CDR3 covers 14 residues. The CDR3 DNA follows: TGTGCCAGCACCCTGGGAGGGGGCGCAGAGACCCAGTACTTC. Translation gives CASTLGGGAETQYF.

The sample holds many counts of this clonotype. V and J are TRBV12-3 or TRBV12-4 and TRBJ2-1; D might be TRBD2 (5 bases). This CDR3 has 15 residues. V lost 4 bases, J lost 3 bases, and 13 bases lay in between. DNA of the CDR3: TGTGCCAGCAGTTGGGGTTCGGGGAACTACAATGAGCAGTTCTTC. Its protein is CASSWGSGNYNEQFF.

The chain joins TRBV3-1 to TRBJ2-3, with TRBD1 identical over 10 bases. The germline gives CDR1 LGHDT, CDR2 YNNKEL (reference sequence). Germline trimming cut 8 bases from V and 0 bases from J; bases unmatched to any gene: 5. This CDR3 comprises 15 residues. The CDR3 reads CASERGQGSTDTQYF. In DNA, the CDR3 is TGTGCCAGCGAGAGGGGACAGGGGAGCACAGATACGCAGTATTTT.

This clonotype occurred a few times. The gene calls are TRBV7-2 and TRBJ2-5; D unresolved. From germline, CDR1 is SGHTA and CDR2 FQGNSA. V was trimmed by 0 bases and J by 5 bases, leaving 10 bases between them. This CDR3 has 14 amino acids. The CDR3 DNA follows: TGTGCCAGCAGCTTAGCCGCCCTGGAGGAGACCCAGTACTTC. Its protein product is CASSLAALEETQYF.

V gene TRBV7-6 combines with J gene TRBJ1-5; D is possibly TRBD1 (5 bases). CDR1 is SGHVS, CDR2 FNYEAQ, per germline. This CDR3 is 14 amino acids long. V gave up 4 bases and J gave up 4 bases, with 11 bases separating them. The CDR3 coding sequence is TGTGCCAGCAGCTCCAGCAGGGAAAATCAGCCCCAGCATTTT. Translated: CASSSSRENQPQHF.

This clonotype appeared many times. This rearrangement joins TRBV5-1 to TRBJ1-6, with a tentative D call TRBD1 (6 bases). Trimming removed 1 base from V and 4 bases from J, with 6 bases in between. This CDR3 contains 14 residues. The germline CDR1 and CDR2 sequences are SGHRS and YFSETQ. The CDR3 loop is CASSLTGYNSPLHF. The CDR3 bases are TGCGCCAGCAGCTTGACAGGGTATAATTCACCCCTCCACTTT.

This clonotype turned up a few times. The chain combines TRBV6-6 with TRBJ2-7, with 12 positions matching TRBD2. The junction had 2 bases not matched to a gene; V was cut back by 2 bases and J by 3 bases. Germline values: CDR1 MNHNY, CDR2 SVGAGI (reference sequence). This CDR3 has 15 residues. CDR3 region: CASSYRTSGNYEQYF. The CDR3 bases are TGTGCCAGCAGTTACCGGACTAGCGGGAACTACGAGCAGTACTTC.

In this sample, this clonotype turned up many times. The chain carries TRBV28 and TRBJ2-1; D remains ambiguous. The CDR3 totals 14 residues. The germline V gene has CDR1 MDHEN and CDR2 SYDVKM. Trimming stripped 7 bases from V and 0 bases from J, with 10 bases between. The CDR3 sequence: CASTLRGSYNEQFF. The CDR3 DNA follows: TGTGCCAGCACCCTGCGCGGCTCCTACAATGAGCAGTTCTTC.

This chain connects TRBV7-8 to TRBJ2-5, with 8 bases that match TRBD1. The J call may be wrong; the DNA end is better matched by TRBJ2-7. The CDR3 sequence is 16 residues long. CDR1 and CDR2 (germline): SGHVS, FQNEAQ. The CDR3 nucleotides are TGTGCCAGCAGCTTAGAGCTGGGACAGGCGGAATACGAGCAGTACTTC. Translating gives CASSLELGQAEYEQYF.

This clonotype came up a few times. V is TRBV4-2 and J is TRBJ2-5, with 8 positions matching TRBD2. The CDR3 spans 17 residues. From germline, CDR1 is LGHNA and CDR2 YNFKEQ. The ends lost 1 base at V and 0 bases at J; junction bases unmatched: 7. CDR3 residues: CASSQASGTRHQETQYF. CDR3 coding DNA: TGTGCCAGCAGCCAAGCAAGTGGGACTAGACACCAAGAGACCCAGTACTTC.

The rearrangement uses TRBV29-1 and TRBJ2-1; no definite D call. The end of the DNA aligns better with TRBJ2-7, so the J call may be wrong. The CDR3 covers 13 residues. Germline lookup yields CDR1 SQVTM and CDR2 ANQGSEA. The chain's CDR3 is CSVGRSSYNEQYF. The CDR3 coding sequence is TGCAGCGTTGGTCGGAGCTCCTACAATGAGCAGTACTTC.

The genes are TRBV28 and TRBJ2-1, with 12 bases identical to TRBD2. TRBJ2-7 matches the DNA end more closely, so the J call is doubtful. Germline loops: CDR1 MDHEN, CDR2 SYDVKM. The CDR3 loop spans 16 amino acids. The CDR3: CASSSPLAGGRNEQYF. CDR3 DNA: TGTGCCAGCAGTTCCCCACTAGCGGGAGGAAGGAATGAGCAGTACTTC.

The V call is TRBV10-3, the J call TRBJ2-2, with 11 bases aligning to TRBD2. Germline-derived CDR1 and CDR2 are ENHRY and SYGVKD. The CDR3 length is 18 residues. After removal of 2 bases from V and 4 bases from J, the junction contained 9 bases not matched to a gene. The CDR3 bases are TGTGCCATCAGTGAGACCCCGGGACTAGCGGCTATCACCGGGGAGCTGTTTTTT. This encodes CAISETPGLAAITGELFF.

The V and J genes are TRBV29-1 and TRBJ2-2; 11 positions agree with TRBD1. V shed 6 bases and J 6 bases; nucleotides not matched to a gene: 0. The CDR3 has 12 residues. In germline, CDR1 is SQVTM, CDR2 ANQGSEA. The CDR3 coding sequence is TGCAGCGTGGGACAGGGGGCCGGGGAGCTGTTTTTT. This encodes CSVGQGAGELFF.

A single count supports this clonotype. This sequence joins TRBV7-6 and TRBJ1-1, with D uncertain. The CDR3 loop spans 14 amino acids. V lost 2 bases and J lost 1, with 8 bases in between. Germline CDR1 is SGHVS and CDR2 is FNYEAQ. The CDR3 sequence: CASSLTDWNTEAFF. CDR3 DNA: TGTGCCAGCAGCTTAACGGACTGGAACACTGAAGCTTTCTTT. The variable domain in full, completed from reference TRBV7-6 and TRBJ1-1, reads GAGVSQSPRYKVTKRGQDVALRCDPISGHVSLYWYRQALGQGPEFLTYFNYEAQQDKSGLPNDRFSAERPEGSISTLTIQRTEQRDSAMYRCASSLTDWNTEAFFGQGTRLTVV.

The gene calls are TRBV2 and TRBJ2-1; weak D call: TRBD2 (5 bases). The germline V gene encodes CDR1 SNHLY and CDR2 FYNNEI. Trimming took 3 bases from V and 6 from J, leaving 12 bases between them. This CDR3 is built from 14 residues. The CDR3 spells CASSDWLGVNEQFF. The CDR3, as DNA: TGTGCCAGCAGTGATTGGCTCGGGGTCAATGAGCAGTTCTTC.